A single sample is the source of the 2 T cell receptor beta chains below, sequenced in a study of cytomegalovirus exposure and HLA in healthy donors. Primers included in the PCR were 60 Vbeta and 13 Jbeta primers. Profiled with immunoSEQ multiplex PCR; TCRdb holds only in-frame clones, not every one. The sample has about 170,000 clones; about 85% are singletons. The specimen sequenced was PBMCs. The origin of the receptors is a man aged 25-45 years in good health and CMV-seropositive.

J is TRBJ2-1 and V is TRBV28; D unresolved. The V end was cut by 4 bases, the J end by 2 bases, with 18 bases between. Germline V gene data show CDR1 as MDHEN and CDR2 as SYDVKM. The length of the CDR3 is 17 residues. The CDR3 region has the DNA TGTGCCAGCAGTTCACGGCGACCCTCCCGGGCCTACAATGAGCAGTTCTTC. Translated, it gives CASSSRRPSRAYNEQFF.

V is TRBV4-3 and J is TRBJ2-2, with D maybe TRBD2 (5 bases). The V end lost 0 bases, the J end lost 4 bases, and 9 bases lay between the germline ends. Germline V gives CDR1 LGHNA, CDR2 YSLEER. The CDR3 runs 15 residues. Written as DNA, the CDR3 is TGCGCCAGCAGCCAAGAAGCAGGAGGCACCGGGGAGCTGTTTTTT. Protein: CASSQEAGGTGELFF.